One sample yielded the 20 T cell receptor beta chains listed below, sequenced in a study of identical twins. TCRdb analysed the 5' RACE reads with MiXCR anew, one entry per CDR3 protein. The repertoire holds 700,000 or so distinct CDR3 sequences, with 8.5% to 9.5% as singletons. These sequences were also reported in another study, on yellow fever vaccine responses in identical twins.

The sample taken for sequencing was PBMCs. The receptor set was obtained from a woman between 18 and 30 years old in good health.

V usage is TRBV29-1 and J usage is TRBJ1-1; no reliable D call. The V end lost 6 bases, the J end lost 7 bases, and 12 bases lay between the germline ends. The CDR3 runs 11 residues. Germline V gene sequence: CDR1 SQVTM, CDR2 ANQGSEA. The chain's CDR3 is CSVRGLGEAFF. The CDR3 bases are TGCAGCGTCCGTGGGCTTGGTGAAGCTTTCTTT.

This clonotype showed up just a few times. V is TRBV7-9 and J is TRBJ2-1, with unresolved D. CDR3 length: 13 amino acids. Trimming cost V 7 bases and J 2 bases, with 9 bases left between them. The V gene's germline CDR1 is SEHNR and CDR2 FQNEAQ (reference sequence). As DNA, the CDR3 is TGTGCCAGCACGGACGTTCCCTACAATGAGCAGTTCTTC. Encoded protein: CASTDVPYNEQFF.

In its sample, this clonotype was seen a few times. This chain links TRBV28 with TRBJ2-1; D remains unclear. CDR1 MDHEN and CDR2 SYDVKM come from the germline V gene. There are 16 residues in the CDR3. Trimming stripped 2 bases from V and 0 bases from J, with 11 bases between. The CDR3 nucleotides are TGTGCCAGCAGTTTAGGGCGGATTAGCTCCTACAATGAGCAGTTCTTC. Its protein product is CASSLGRISSYNEQFF.

The V and J genes are TRBV20-1 and TRBJ2-3; D remains unclear. The germline V gene has CDR1 DFQATT and CDR2 SNEGSKA (reference sequence). The V gene lost 6 bases and the J gene lost 0 bases, with 19 bases spanning the gap. CDR3 length equals 16 residues. CDR3 amino acids: CSAPSRALSSTDTQYF. Written as DNA, the CDR3 is TGCAGTGCCCCCTCCCGGGCACTTTCTAGCACAGATACGCAGTATTTT.

The chain has TRBV27 and TRBJ2-1; D possibly uses TRBD1 or TRBD2 (5 bases each). Trimming pared 7 bases from V and 4 bases from J, leaving 17 bases between. This CDR3 is 15 amino acids long. Germline CDR1 MNHEY, CDR2 SMNVEV (reference sequence). CDR3 amino acids: CASTRRDPRYNEQFF. The DNA of the CDR3 is TGTGCCAGCACCAGAAGGGACCCAAGGTACAATGAGCAGTTCTTC.

The rearrangement joins TRBV9 to TRBJ2-7; 12 bases align to TRBD1. V lost 2 bases, J lost 7 bases, and 10 bases stayed unmatched. The CDR3 is 16 residues long. Germline assignment: CDR1 SGDLS and CDR2 YYNGEE. The CDR3 sequence: CASSVDMGQGAREQYF. The CDR3 DNA follows: TGTGCCAGCAGCGTGGATATGGGACAGGGGGCTAGGGAGCAGTACTTC.

The rearrangement uses TRBV10-3 and TRBJ2-2, with a tentative D call TRBD1 (6 bases). Between the trimmed V and J ends, which lost 3 bases and 2 bases, there was a span of 10 bases. From germline, CDR1 is ENHRY and CDR2 SYGVKD. The CDR3 contains 15 residues. The chain's CDR3 is CAISEQGSNTGELFF. Here the CDR3 DNA reads TGTGCCATCAGTGAACAGGGTTCTAACACCGGGGAGCTGTTTTTT.

The chain couples TRBV4-3 to TRBJ2-7, with D possibly being TRBD1 or TRBD2 (6 bases each). This CDR3 is built from 16 residues. Trimming stripped 1 base from V and 0 bases from J, with 13 bases between. Germline lookup yields CDR1 LGHNA and CDR2 YSLEER. For the CDR3, the DNA is TGCGCCAGCAGCCAAGGGACGGGGGCCTTCTCCTACGAGCAGTACTTC. Translating gives CASSQGTGAFSYEQYF.

This clonotype was seen a handful of times. The chain is built from TRBV12-3 or TRBV12-4 and TRBJ2-2, with TRBD1 identical over 9 bases. The CDR3 is 16 residues long. J gave up 6 bases and V 7 bases, and 12 bases lay outside the gene matches. CDR3 nucleotides: TGTGCCAGCACCCGAGGCGGGACAGGGATGTCCGGGGAGCTGTTTTTT. Amino acids: CASTRGGTGMSGELFF.

The J gene is TRBJ2-2, the V gene TRBV18; D not certain. The CDR3 totals 16 residues. The ends were cut back, 2 bases at V and 6 bases at J, with 16 bases in the middle. Germline V lookup: CDR1 KGHSH, CDR2 LQKENI. The CDR3 is CASSPSGQHLSGELFF. For the CDR3, the DNA is TGTGCCAGCTCACCAAGTGGTCAGCATTTGTCCGGGGAGCTGTTTTTT.

The chain joins TRBV27 to TRBJ2-4; D is possibly TRBD1 (5 bases). Germline CDR1 is MNHEY and CDR2 is SMNVEV (reference sequence). The V gene lost 4 bases and the J gene lost 0 bases, with 10 bases spanning the gap. There are 15 residues in the CDR3. The CDR3 DNA follows: TGTGCCAGCAGTTCGATGACAGTAGCCAAAAACATTCAGTACTTC. Protein: CASSSMTVAKNIQYF.

This clonotype was counted only a few times. The CDR3 region has the DNA TGTGCCAGCAGTTTGGACAGGGTCACTGAAGCTTTCTTT. Its protein is CASSLDRVTEAFF. This chain connects TRBV28 to TRBJ1-1; TRBD1 matches at 8 bases. The CDR3 covers 13 residues. J was trimmed by 4 bases and V by 3 bases; bases with no gene match: 1. Germline-derived CDR1 and CDR2 are MDHEN and SYDVKM.

There are a few counts of this clonotype. V usage is TRBV7-3 and J usage is TRBJ2-7; D is perhaps TRBD2 (6 bases). The CDR3 spans 16 residues. Trimming cost V 2 bases and J 6 bases, with 20 bases left between them. Germline assignment: CDR1 SGHTA and CDR2 FQGTGA. The CDR3 DNA reads as TGTGCCAGCAGCTTACTCTGGAGTCGGGAAGCGGGCGAGCAGTACTTC. Translation: CASSLLWSREAGEQYF.

This clonotype was picked up many times. The chain employs TRBV2 and TRBJ2-7; D unclear. Trimming shortened V by 4 bases and J by 3 bases, and 1 base separated the two germline ends. The V gene's germline CDR1 is SNHLY and CDR2 FYNNEI. This CDR3 has 10 amino acids. The CDR3 DNA reads as TGTGCCAGCAGTGTCTACGAGCAGTACTTC. Translating it yields CASSVYEQYF.

This clonotype was counted between two and nine times. V and J are TRBV7-9 and TRBJ1-4; D is ambiguous. CDR3 length: 16 amino acids. Germline assignment: CDR1 SEHNR and CDR2 FQNEAQ (reference sequence). Trimming left V 3 bases short and J 0 bases short, with 11 bases between. CDR3 DNA: TGTGCCAGCAGCTTTAGCACAGTCGCAACTAATGAAAAACTGTTTTTT. Amino acid sequence: CASSFSTVATNEKLFF.

Ten or more counts support this clonotype. This chain links TRBV9 with TRBJ2-1; the match to TRBD2 covers 10 bases. CDR1 SGDLS and CDR2 YYNGEE come from the germline V gene. The CDR3 is made up of 16 amino acids. With 4 bases clipped from V and 2 bases from J, the junction kept 6 bases outside the gene matches. The CDR3 DNA reads TGTGCCAGCAGCACAAGAGCGGGGGGGACCTACAATGAGCAGTTCTTC. Translated: CASSTRAGGTYNEQFF.

The CDR3 DNA sequence: TGTGCCAGCAGTTACGAGGACCTCCGTCGGTTCTTC. Its protein is CASSYEDLRRFF. This sequence joins TRBV6-6 and TRBJ2-1; no definite D call. The length of the CDR3 is 12 residues. V was clipped by 2 bases and J by 15 bases, with 14 bases between them. In germline, CDR1 is MNHNY, CDR2 SVGAGI (reference sequence).

This clonotype turned up a few times. The chain carries TRBV29-1 and TRBJ2-3, with D perhaps matching TRBD1 or TRBD2 (6 bases each). V shed 0 bases and J shed 7 bases, with 8 bases lying between them. The CDR3 runs 12 residues. The germline V gene has CDR1 SQVTM and CDR2 ANQGSEA. CDR3 nucleotides: TGCAGCGTTGAAGAGGGGGGCAATACGCAGTATTTT. Its translation: CSVEEGGNTQYF.

This clonotype was found many times. V usage is TRBV6-5 and J usage is TRBJ2-1, with D perhaps given as TRBD1 or TRBD2 (5 bases each). The germline CDR1 and CDR2 sequences are MNHEY and SVGAGI. This CDR3 contains 16 residues. Trimming took 5 bases from V and 2 from J, leaving 16 bases between them. The CDR3, as DNA: TGTGCCAGCAGTACCTTGAGTCGGGACCCCTACAATGAGCAGTTCTTC. Translated: CASSTLSRDPYNEQFF.

This clonotype was seen only a few times. The rearrangement joins TRBV20-1 to TRBJ2-1, with 9 bases fitting TRBD1. The CDR3 spans 13 residues. Germline V gene sequence: CDR1 DFQATT, CDR2 SNEGSKA (reference sequence). The junction had 9 bases not matched to a gene; V was cut back by 5 bases and J by 10 bases. The CDR3 DNA is TGCAGTGCTGGGACAGGGATCGCTGGGGAGCAGTTCTTC. Its translation is CSAGTGIAGEQFF.